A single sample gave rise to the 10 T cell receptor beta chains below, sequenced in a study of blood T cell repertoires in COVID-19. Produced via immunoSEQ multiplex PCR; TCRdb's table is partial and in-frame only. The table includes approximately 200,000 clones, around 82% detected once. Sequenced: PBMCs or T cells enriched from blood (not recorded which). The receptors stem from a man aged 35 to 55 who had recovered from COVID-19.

This chain's CDR3 is CATWGVGRTANYGYTF. In nucleotides, the CDR3 is TGTGCCACCTGGGGGGTCGGGCGTACAGCTAACTATGGCTACACCTTC. The chain joins TRBV10-3 to TRBJ1-2; TRBD1 might be the D (5 bases). This CDR3 is 16 amino acids long. CDR1 and CDR2 (germline): ENHRY, SYGVKD. V was trimmed by 10 bases and J by 0 bases, leaving 21 bases between them.

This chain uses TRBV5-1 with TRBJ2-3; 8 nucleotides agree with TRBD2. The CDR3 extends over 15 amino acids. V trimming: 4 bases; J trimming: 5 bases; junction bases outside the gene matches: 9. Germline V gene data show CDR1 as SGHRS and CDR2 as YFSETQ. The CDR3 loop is CASSVGLARLDTQYF. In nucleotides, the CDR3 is TGCGCCAGCAGCGTAGGACTAGCAAGATTAGATACGCAGTATTTT.

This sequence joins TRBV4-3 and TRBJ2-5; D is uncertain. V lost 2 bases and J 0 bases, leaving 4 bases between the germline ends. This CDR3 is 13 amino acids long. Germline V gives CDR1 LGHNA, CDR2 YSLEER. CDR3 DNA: TGCGCCAGCAGCCAACGGGACCAAGAGACCCAGTACTTC. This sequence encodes CASSQRDQETQYF.

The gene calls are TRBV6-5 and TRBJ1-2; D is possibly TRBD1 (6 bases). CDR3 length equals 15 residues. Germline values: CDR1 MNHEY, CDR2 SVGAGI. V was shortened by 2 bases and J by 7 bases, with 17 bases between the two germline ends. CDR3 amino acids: CASSYGEWGLGGYTF. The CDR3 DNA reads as TGTGCCAGCAGTTACGGAGAATGGGGGCTGGGTGGCTACACCTTC.

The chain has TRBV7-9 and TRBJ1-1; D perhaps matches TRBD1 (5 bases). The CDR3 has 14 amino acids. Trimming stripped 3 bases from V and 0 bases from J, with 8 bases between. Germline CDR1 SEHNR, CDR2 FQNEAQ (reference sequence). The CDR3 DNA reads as TGTGCCAGCAGCTTCCGACAGATGAACACTGAAGCTTTCTTT. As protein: CASSFRQMNTEAFF.

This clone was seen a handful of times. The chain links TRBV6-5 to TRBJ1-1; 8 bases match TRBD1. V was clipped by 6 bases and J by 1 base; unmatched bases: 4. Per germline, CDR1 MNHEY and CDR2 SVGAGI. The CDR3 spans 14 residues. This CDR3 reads CASRRGQGNTEAFF. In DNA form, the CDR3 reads TGTGCCAGCAGGCGCGGACAGGGGAACACTGAAGCTTTCTTT.

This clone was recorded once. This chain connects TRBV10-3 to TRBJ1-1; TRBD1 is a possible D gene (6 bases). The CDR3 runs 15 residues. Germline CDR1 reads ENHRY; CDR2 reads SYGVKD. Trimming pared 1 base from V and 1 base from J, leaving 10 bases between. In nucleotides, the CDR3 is TGTGCCATCAGTGAGTTCTCGGACAGGAACACTGAAGCTTTCTTT. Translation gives CAISEFSDRNTEAFF.

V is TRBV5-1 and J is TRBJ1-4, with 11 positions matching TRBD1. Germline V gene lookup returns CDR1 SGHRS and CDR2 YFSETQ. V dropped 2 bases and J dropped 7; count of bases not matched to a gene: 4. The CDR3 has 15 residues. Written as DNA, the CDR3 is TGCGCCAGCAGCTTTACCGGGACAGGGGGTGAAAAACTGTTTTTT. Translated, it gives CASSFTGTGGEKLFF.

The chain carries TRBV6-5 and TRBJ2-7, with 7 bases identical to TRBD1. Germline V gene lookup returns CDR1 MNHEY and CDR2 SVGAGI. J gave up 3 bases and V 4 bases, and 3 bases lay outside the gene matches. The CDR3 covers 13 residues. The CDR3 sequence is CASSFGTVYEQYF. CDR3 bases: TGTGCCAGCAGTTTTGGGACAGTCTACGAGCAGTACTTC.

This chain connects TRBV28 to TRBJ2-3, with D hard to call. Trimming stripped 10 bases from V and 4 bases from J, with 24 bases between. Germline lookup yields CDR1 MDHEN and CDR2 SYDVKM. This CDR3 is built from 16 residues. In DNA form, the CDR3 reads TGTGCCACGCTAAGCAGTTTAAAGCCGGGTTCAGATACGCAGTATTTT. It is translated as CATLSSLKPGSDTQYF.